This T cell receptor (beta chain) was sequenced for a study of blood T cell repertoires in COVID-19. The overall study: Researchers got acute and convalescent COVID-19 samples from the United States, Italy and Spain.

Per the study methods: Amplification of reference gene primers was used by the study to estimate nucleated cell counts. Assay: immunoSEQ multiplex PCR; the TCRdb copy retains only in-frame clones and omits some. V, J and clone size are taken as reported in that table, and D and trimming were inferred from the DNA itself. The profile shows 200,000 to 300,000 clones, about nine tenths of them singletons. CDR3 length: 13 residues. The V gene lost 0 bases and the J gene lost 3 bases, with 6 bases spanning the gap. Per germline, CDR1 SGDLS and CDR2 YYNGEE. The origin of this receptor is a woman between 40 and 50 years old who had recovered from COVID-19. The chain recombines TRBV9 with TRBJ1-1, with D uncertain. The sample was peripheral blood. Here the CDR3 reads CASSVGGHTEAFF. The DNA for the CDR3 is TGTGCCAGCAGCGTAGGAGGTCACACTGAAGCTTTCTTT.